The source of this T cell receptor (beta chain) is a study of spatial heterogeneity in lung cancer. TCRdb passed the 5' RACE reads through MiXCR, listing each CDR3 protein once. The sample lists roughly 10,000 distinct CDR3 sequences; about 5.7% were seen once. CDR3 size: 18 residues. Germline V gives CDR1 MGHRA, CDR2 YSYEKL. Unmatched junction bases numbered 10, after V lost 0 bases and J lost 0 bases. By its share, this clonotype is medium-sized. The time point here: sample taken at primary tumor resection. This TCR was recovered from a male donor with early-stage non-small cell lung cancer. The material sequenced was PBMCs, taken at surgery. The V call is TRBV4-1, the J call TRBJ2-7, with 8 bases that match TRBD2. The CDR3 sequence is CASSQDPDSGTSSYEQYF. CDR3 coding DNA: TGCGCCAGCAGCCAAGATCCGGATAGCGGGACAAGCTCCTACGAGCAGTACTTC.